These 22 T cell receptor beta chains were all obtained from the same sample, sequenced in a study of T cells in Graves' hyperthyroidism and ophthalmopathy. The source material, RNA transcripts, was used to amplify TCR beta CDR3 regions. The TCR CDR3 first-round RT-PCR relied on the HTBI primer set. Using its own MiXCR run on the multiplex PCR reads, TCRdb lists one record per CDR3 protein. The sample has about 380,000 distinct CDR3 sequences, roughly 18% seen once; the top ten hold 40%. Sequencing used blood. Source of these receptors: a man younger than 30 with Graves' ophthalmopathy.

This clonotype was recorded many times. The chain combines TRBV14 with TRBJ2-3; either TRBD1 or TRBD2 may supply D (5 bases each). The germline gives CDR1 SGHDN, CDR2 FVKESK. This CDR3 spans 13 amino acids. V lost 4 bases to trimming and J lost 3 bases, with 8 bases between them. The CDR3 protein is CASSPGQTDTQYF. The CDR3 DNA is TGTGCCAGCAGCCCGGGGCAGACAGATACGCAGTATTTT.

V usage is TRBV6-1 and J usage is TRBJ2-1; 8 nucleotides agree with TRBD2. Looked up from germline, CDR1 is MNHNS and CDR2 is SASEGT. The CDR3 covers 15 residues. V was clipped by 3 bases and J by 9 bases; unmatched bases: 10. Written as DNA, the CDR3 is TGTGCCAGCAGTGACCCCGGTACTAGCGGTCCTGAGCAGTTCTTC. As protein: CASSDPGTSGPEQFF.

V is TRBV7-4 and J is TRBJ2-2, with TRBD1 matching over 7 bases. Germline CDR1 is SGHVT and CDR2 is SQSDAQ. Trimming removed 5 bases from V and 1 base from J; junction bases left unmatched: 4. CDR3 length equals 15 residues. CDR3 bases: TGTGCCAGCAGCGTGGGGACAGTGAACACCGGGGAGCTGTTTTTT. Amino acids: CASSVGTVNTGELFF.

This clonotype was picked up many times. The chain couples TRBV18 to TRBJ1-1; D possibly corresponds to TRBD1 (5 bases). The CDR3 totals 15 residues. Trimming left V 8 bases short and J 0 bases short, with 16 bases between. Germline loops: CDR1 KGHSH, CDR2 LQKENI. CDR3 bases: TGTGCCAGCAACCCGGTCGGGACCATGAACACTGAAGCTTTCTTT. This sequence encodes CASNPVGTMNTEAFF. The full variable domain, in which reference TRBV18 and TRBJ1-1 provide the parts outside the CDR3, is NAGVMQNPRHLVRRRGQEARLRCSPMKGHSHVYWYRQLPEEGLKFMVYLQKENIIDESGMPKERFSAEFPKEGPSILRIQQVVRGDSAAYFCASNPVGTMNTEAFFGQGTRLTVV.

A few counts support this clonotype. The chain is built from TRBV20-1 and TRBJ2-2; 12 positions agree with TRBD2. The J segment lost 3 bases and the V segment lost 3 bases, leaving 5 bases of the junction unmatched. The CDR3 extends over 16 amino acids. From germline, CDR1 is DFQATT and CDR2 SNEGSKA (reference sequence). The CDR3 sequence: CSASTSGGLDTGELFF. CDR3 nucleotides: TGCAGTGCTAGCACTAGCGGGGGGTTGGACACCGGGGAGCTGTTTTTT.

At least ten counts were recorded for this clonotype. The rearrangement joins TRBV11-2 to TRBJ2-2, with a weak D call TRBD2 (6 bases). Germline V CDR1 and CDR2: SGHAT, FQNNGV. V shed 5 bases and J shed 4 bases, with 23 bases lying between them. The CDR3 runs 18 residues. The DNA for the CDR3 is TGTGCCAGCAGCCCGCGACGGAGGGCGGCTCCGGGCACCGGGGAGCTGTTTTTT. Amino acids: CASSPRRRAAPGTGELFF.

As concerns this clonotype: A read error is likely, as this CDR3 ends without the conserved phenylalanine or tryptophan. The CDR3 region is CASSLEAAVTYEQYL. The CDR3 nucleotides read TGTGCCAGCAGCTTAGAGGCAGCCGTCACCTACGAGCAGTACCTC. This chain uses TRBV7-8 with TRBJ2-7; no reliable D call. Germline CDR1 SGHVS, CDR2 FQNEAQ. Deletions cut 1 base from V and 2 bases from J, with 12 bases between. This CDR3 comprises 15 residues.

This clonotype was seen ten or more times. The chain carries TRBV2 and TRBJ2-5; D unresolved. The CDR3 runs 13 residues. V lost 7 bases, J lost 7 bases, and 16 bases lay in between. Germline assignment: CDR1 SNHLY and CDR2 FYNNEI. CDR3 in amino acids: CASNTRSQRTQYF. Written as DNA, the CDR3 is TGTGCCAGCAATACACGGTCCCAACGGACCCAGTACTTC.

In its sample, this clonotype was seen many times. This chain joins TRBV2 and TRBJ2-5; D unresolved. Per germline, CDR1 SNHLY and CDR2 FYNNEI. The V and J ends lost 3 bases and 2 bases respectively, with 1 base between them. This CDR3 has 11 amino acids. The CDR3 coding sequence is TGTGCCAGCAGTGAGCAAGAGACCCAGTACTTC. Its protein is CASSEQETQYF.

This chain connects TRBV7-6 to TRBJ1-5; 7 positions match TRBD1. The CDR3 covers 15 residues. CDR1 is SGHVS, CDR2 FNYEAQ, per germline. V was pared by 4 bases and J by 3 bases, with 6 bases of the junction left unmatched. CDR3 region: CASSSSTGTNQPQHF. The CDR3 DNA reads TGTGCCAGCAGCTCCTCGACAGGGACCAATCAGCCCCAGCATTTT.

This clonotype occurred a few times. The chain couples TRBV4-1 to TRBJ2-5, with D possibly called TRBD1 or TRBD2 (5 bases each). V was cut by 2 bases and J by 9 bases, with 13 bases left in between. Germline V CDR1 and CDR2: MGHRA, YSYEKL. There are 13 residues in the CDR3. CDR3: CASSQSGLGAQYF. CDR3 DNA: TGCGCCAGCAGCCAAAGTGGCTTGGGGGCCCAGTACTTC.

V is TRBV19 and J is TRBJ2-1; 7 bases are a match to TRBD2. Germline CDR1 LNHDA, CDR2 SQIVND (reference sequence). Unmatched junction bases numbered 4, after V lost 7 bases and J lost 4 bases. CDR3 length: 13 residues. The chain's CDR3 is CASMGGGYNEQFF. The CDR3 DNA follows: TGTGCCAGTATGGGCGGGGGATACAATGAGCAGTTCTTC.

The chain carries TRBV6-6 and TRBJ2-2; D is unresolved. The V gene's germline CDR1 is MNHNY and CDR2 SVGAGI (reference sequence). Trimming stripped 0 bases from V and 2 bases from J, with 13 bases between. The CDR3 totals 17 residues. CDR3 in amino acids: CASSYSGSPTNTGELFF. The CDR3, as DNA: TGTGCCAGCAGTTACTCGGGTTCCCCGACAAACACCGGGGAGCTGTTTTTT.

This clonotype was observed a handful of times. The rearrangement joins TRBV19 to TRBJ1-6, with D uncertain. Per germline, CDR1 LNHDA and CDR2 SQIVND (reference sequence). Trimming removed 3 bases at V and 6 bases at J, with 9 bases between. The CDR3 covers 14 residues. Here the CDR3 reads CASSIAGSNSPLHF. CDR3 coding DNA: TGTGCCAGTAGTATTGCGGGGAGTAATTCACCCCTCCACTTT.

This clonotype was seen at least ten times. V and J are TRBV20-1 and TRBJ2-5, with 7 nucleotides matching TRBD1. V dropped 4 bases and J dropped 1; count of bases not matched to a gene: 6. Germline V lookup: CDR1 DFQATT, CDR2 SNEGSKA (reference sequence). The CDR3 loop spans 14 amino acids. The chain's CDR3 is CSAIAGTAQETQYF. For the CDR3, the DNA is TGCAGTGCTATCGCCGGGACAGCCCAAGAGACCCAGTACTTC.

In its sample, this clonotype was seen many times. V and J are TRBV7-2 and TRBJ2-7; D gene unclear. Trimming took off 2 bases at V and 2 bases at J, with 10 bases between the two ends. From germline, CDR1 is SGHTA and CDR2 FQGNSA. The CDR3 extends over 14 amino acids. The CDR3 is CASSLIGTAYEQYF. The CDR3 coding sequence is TGTGCCAGCAGCTTAATTGGAACCGCCTACGAGCAGTACTTC.

This clonotype occurred many times. The chain combines TRBV24-1 with TRBJ1-5; 10 nucleotides agree with TRBD1. Germline V CDR1 and CDR2: KGHDR, SFDVKD. Trimming took 4 bases from V and 3 from J; bases not matched to a gene: 8. This CDR3 spans 17 amino acids. CDR3 coding DNA: TGTGCCACCAGTGAGACCCGAGGGACAGGGGCCAATCAGCCCCAGCATTTT. Amino acids: CATSETRGTGANQPQHF.

This clonotype has at least ten counts. This chain links TRBV12-3 or TRBV12-4 with TRBJ2-7; D may match TRBD1 or TRBD2 (5 bases each). There are 14 residues in the CDR3. Trimming took off 2 bases at V and 5 bases at J, with 13 bases between the two ends. In DNA, the CDR3 is TGTGCCAGCAGTTTATTGAGGGGCTGGGACGAGCAGTACTTC. Protein sequence: CASSLLRGWDEQYF.

V is TRBV10-3 and J is TRBJ2-3; possible D gene TRBD1, 6 bases. The CDR3 spans 16 residues. V dropped 6 bases and J dropped 0 bases, with 16 bases sitting between them. Per germline, CDR1 ENHRY and CDR2 SYGVKD. CDR3 DNA sequence: TGTGCCATCAGACGGACAGCGGCTACTAGCACAGATACGCAGTATTTT. It is translated as CAIRRTAATSTDTQYF.

This clonotype was observed a few times. The J gene is TRBJ1-1, the V gene TRBV6-1; D is unresolved. V lost 5 bases and J lost 6, with 19 bases in between. The CDR3 totals 15 residues. Germline V gives CDR1 MNHNS, CDR2 SASEGT. The chain's CDR3 is CASSKRPPSPPEAFF. In DNA, the CDR3 is TGTGCCAGCAGTAAGAGACCCCCCTCCCCTCCTGAAGCTTTCTTT.

There are many counts of this clonotype. The genes are TRBV6-5 and TRBJ1-4; 7 nucleotides agree with TRBD1. CDR1 MNHEY and CDR2 SVGAGI come from the germline V gene. This CDR3 region has 17 residues. V gave up 2 bases and J gave up 4 bases; unmatched junction bases: 10. CDR3 DNA: TGTGCCAGCAGTTACGCGAGACAGGGCGGTAATAATGAAAAACTGTTTTTT. Translation gives CASSYARQGGNNEKLFF.

The genes are TRBV6-1 and TRBJ1-3, with no clear D. In germline, CDR1 is MNHNS, CDR2 SASEGT. The CDR3 consists of 16 residues. With 3 bases removed from V and 0 bases from J, the gap between germline ends came to 12 bases. CDR3 nucleotide sequence: TGTGCCAGCAGTGAGCCCAGACTGAGCTCTGGAAACACCATATATTTT. This translates into CASSEPRLSSGNTIYF.